A selection of T cell receptor beta chains follows, all from one sample in a study of response to subunit inactivated influenza vaccine. From the RT-PCR reads, TCRdb called clonotypes with MiXCR, one entry per CDR3 protein. Of about 570,000 distinct CDR3 sequences listed, around 11% are singletons. A further study also used this sample, focusing on T cells expressing NK-cell markers.

Sequenced material: PBMCs from blood, taken on the day of vaccination. Source of these receptors: a man between 45 and 60 years old who received an inactivated influenza vaccine. Each CDR3 is given without its conserved first and last residue. Each record gives: J gene, V gene, CDR3 protein.

TRBJ1-1	TRBV3-1	ASSSIGREAF
TRBJ2-2	TRBV9	ASSASGGAANTGELF
TRBJ2-3	TRBV27	ASSLGRGGYDTQY
TRBJ1-6	TRBV7-2	ASSLVGESPLH
TRBJ2-1	TRBV4-1	ASSQSGGAYNEQF
TRBJ2-7	TRBV29-1	SVGTSEYEQY
TRBJ1-4	TRBV4-1	ASSQETGERF
TRBJ2-5	TRBV7-2	ASSIGLTQETQY
TRBJ2-5	TRBV9	ASSAGTRPETQY
TRBJ1-2	TRBV7-9	ASSRPGQGVFVGYT
TRBJ1-1	TRBV7-9	ASSLDTLQGTEAF
TRBJ1-5	TRBV15	ATSRDVVRNQPQH
TRBJ2-1	TRBV5-1	ASSLGQELIGRGGYNEQF
TRBJ2-2	TRBV3-1	ASSHTSGGVGGELF
TRBJ1-1	TRBV20-1	SASRRWSAGTEAF